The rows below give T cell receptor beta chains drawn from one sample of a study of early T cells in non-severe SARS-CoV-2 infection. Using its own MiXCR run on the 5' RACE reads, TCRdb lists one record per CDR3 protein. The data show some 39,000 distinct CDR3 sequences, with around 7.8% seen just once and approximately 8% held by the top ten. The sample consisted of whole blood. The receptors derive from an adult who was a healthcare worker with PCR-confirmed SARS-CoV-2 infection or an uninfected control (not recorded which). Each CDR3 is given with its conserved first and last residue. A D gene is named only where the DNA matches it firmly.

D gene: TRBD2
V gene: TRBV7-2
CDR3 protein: CASSLASGGSDTQYF

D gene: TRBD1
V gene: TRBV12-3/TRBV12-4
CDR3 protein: CASSFPGTGGRKYTEAFF

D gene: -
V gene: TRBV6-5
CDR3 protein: CASSYRENQPQHF

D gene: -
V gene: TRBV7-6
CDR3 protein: CASSLQTGSYNEQFF

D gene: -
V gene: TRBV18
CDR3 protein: CASSPPMVRVTSNTGELFF

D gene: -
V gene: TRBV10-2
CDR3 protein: CASSPDASYEQYF

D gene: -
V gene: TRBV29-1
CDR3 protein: CSVDSWNTEAFF

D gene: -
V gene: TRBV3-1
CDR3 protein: CASSQDSPGSVIAEAFF

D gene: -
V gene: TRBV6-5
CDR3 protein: CASSRENIQYF

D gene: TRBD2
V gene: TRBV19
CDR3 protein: CASPRGTSGGSQPNVPYEQYF

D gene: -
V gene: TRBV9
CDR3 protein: CASTQIVGNAEAFF

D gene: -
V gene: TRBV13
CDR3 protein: CASSSVGGDYNEQFF

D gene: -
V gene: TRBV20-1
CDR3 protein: CSARYGYGYTF

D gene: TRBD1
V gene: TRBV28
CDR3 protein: CASSLKVTGGNPSYEQYF

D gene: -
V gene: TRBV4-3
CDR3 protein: CASSQELRQHTDTQYF

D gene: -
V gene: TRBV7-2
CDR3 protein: CASSLVVTGYYEQYF

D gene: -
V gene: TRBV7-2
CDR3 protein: CASTGRVMNTEAFF

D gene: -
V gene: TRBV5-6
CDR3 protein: CASSLERRRNEQFF

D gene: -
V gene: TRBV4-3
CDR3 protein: CASSQTGPPNEKLFF

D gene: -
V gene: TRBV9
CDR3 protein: CASSSLGARETQYF

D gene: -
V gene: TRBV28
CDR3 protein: CASSSGFQPQHF

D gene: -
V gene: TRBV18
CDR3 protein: CATRDRLGTDTQYF

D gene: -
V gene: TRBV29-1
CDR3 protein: CSVVRKHGELFF

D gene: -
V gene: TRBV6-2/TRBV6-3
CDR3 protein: CASSYGTPNYGYTF

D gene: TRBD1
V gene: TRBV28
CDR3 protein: CASSTNPGQGEPNQPQHF

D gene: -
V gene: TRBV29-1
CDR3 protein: CSVPGPGVDGYTF

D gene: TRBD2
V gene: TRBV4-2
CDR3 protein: CASSSHGGTETQYF

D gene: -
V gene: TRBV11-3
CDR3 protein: CASSLRGATSMNTEAFF

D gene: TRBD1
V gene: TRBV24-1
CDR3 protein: CATSDFPGGSYEQFF

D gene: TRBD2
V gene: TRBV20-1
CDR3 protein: CSAVSGTSGANEQFF

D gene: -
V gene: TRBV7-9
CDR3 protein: CASSARTVNYGYTF

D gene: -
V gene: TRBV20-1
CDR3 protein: CSAGRAAYEQYF

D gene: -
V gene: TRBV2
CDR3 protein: CASSFWSSGANVLTF

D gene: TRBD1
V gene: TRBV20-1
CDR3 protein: CSAQDRGGEKLFF

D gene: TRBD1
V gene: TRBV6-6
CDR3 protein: CASSYSGQGVETQYF

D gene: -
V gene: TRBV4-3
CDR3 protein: CASSHGTRPNYGYTF

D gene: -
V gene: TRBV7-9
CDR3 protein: CASSQGRSTDTQYF

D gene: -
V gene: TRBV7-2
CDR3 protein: CASSLAMDGANQPQHF

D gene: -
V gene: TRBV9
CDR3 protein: CASSVSPTNGVEQYF

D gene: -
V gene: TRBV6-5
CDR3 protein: CASRSHGVLDGYTF

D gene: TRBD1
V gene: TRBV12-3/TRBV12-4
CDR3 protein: CASSHPDRALRKLFF

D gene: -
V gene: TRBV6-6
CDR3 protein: CASSVLNTEAFF

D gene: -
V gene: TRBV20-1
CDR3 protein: CSAGKDSYYGYTF

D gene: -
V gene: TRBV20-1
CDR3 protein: CSANVQGNEQFF

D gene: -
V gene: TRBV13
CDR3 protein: CASGDPSNTDTQYF

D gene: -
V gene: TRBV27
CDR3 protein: CASRDLGGTQYF

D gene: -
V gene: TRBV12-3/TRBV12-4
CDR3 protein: CASSFRQGNGYTF

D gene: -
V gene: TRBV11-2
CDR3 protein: CASSSGLSGGSTGETQYF

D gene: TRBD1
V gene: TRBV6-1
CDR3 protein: CASYGQGGQPQHF

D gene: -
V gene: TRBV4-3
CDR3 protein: CASSQERAGVFHF

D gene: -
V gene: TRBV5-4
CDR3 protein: CASTSGQAPANEQFF

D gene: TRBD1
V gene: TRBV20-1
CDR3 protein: CSASRGTGLSYEQYF